A single sample gave rise to the 21 T cell receptor beta chains below, sequenced in a study of cytomegalovirus exposure and HLA in healthy donors. PCR amplification relied on 60 Vbeta primers (plus 13 Jbeta primers). TCRdb keeps only in-frame clones here, not all; method: immunoSEQ multiplex PCR. The sample has roughly 110,000 clones, roughly 70% seen once; the top ten hold more than 0.7%. The specimen sequenced was PBMCs. Receptors were obtained from a woman under 40 in good health and CMV-seronegative.

This chain links TRBV10-3 with TRBJ1-2; 7 bases fit TRBD1. This CDR3 has 15 residues. Looked up from germline, CDR1 is ENHRY and CDR2 is SYGVKD. Losses at the gene ends were 2 bases for V and 2 bases for J; bases not matched to a gene: 5. CDR3 sequence (DNA): TGTGCCATCAGTGAGGCAACAGGGGCCAACTATGGCTACACCTTC. It encodes CAISEATGANYGYTF.

The chain couples TRBV30 to TRBJ1-1; D possibly corresponds to TRBD1 (6 bases). Germline V lookup: CDR1 GTSNPN, CDR2 SVGIG (reference sequence). The V gene lost 5 bases and the J gene lost 2 bases, with 12 bases spanning the gap. This CDR3 is 13 amino acids long. CDR3 in DNA: TGTGCCTGGGATCGACAGGAAAACACTGAAGCTTTCTTT. Protein sequence: CAWDRQENTEAFF.

The genes are TRBV19 and TRBJ2-7; 7 bases align to TRBD1. Germline V CDR1 and CDR2: LNHDA, SQIVND (reference sequence). V shed 7 bases and J 7 bases; nucleotides not matched to a gene: 10. The CDR3 is 13 amino acids. CDR3 nucleotide sequence: TGTGCCAGTAAGCCGGGACAGCTCTCGGAGCAGTACTTC. This encodes CASKPGQLSEQYF. The whole variable domain, filled in from reference TRBV19 and TRBJ2-7, reads DGGITQSPKYLFRKEGQNVTLSCEQNLNHDAMYWYRQDPGQGLRLIYYSQIVNDFQKGDIAEGYSVSREKKESFPLTVTSAQKNPTAFYLCASKPGQLSEQYFGPGTRLTVT.

The rearrangement links TRBV19 to TRBJ1-2; perhaps TRBD1 as D (5 bases). V lost 6 bases and J 5 bases, leaving 16 bases between the germline ends. The CDR3 is 14 residues long. The germline gives CDR1 LNHDA, CDR2 SQIVND (reference sequence). The CDR3 protein is CASRDIGPVYGYTF. The CDR3 DNA reads TGTGCCAGTAGGGACATCGGGCCCGTTTATGGCTACACCTTC.

This clone is a singleton in its sample. The CDR3 region is CASSYRQGSGNTIYF. The CDR3 region has the DNA TGTGCCAGCAGTTACCGACAGGGCTCGGGAAACACCATATATTTT. The gene calls are TRBV6-5 and TRBJ1-3, with TRBD1 matching 7 bases. CDR3 length: 15 amino acids. CDR1 MNHEY and CDR2 SVGAGI come from the germline V gene. V shed 2 bases, J shed 4 bases, and the junction held 5 bases outside the gene matches.

In this sample, this clone turned up a few times. The rearrangement joins TRBV11-2 to TRBJ1-5, with D perhaps TRBD1 (6 bases). CDR1 is SGHAT, CDR2 FQNNGV, per germline. The CDR3 spans 16 residues. The germline V and J ends were trimmed by 5 bases and 3 bases, with 17 bases remaining between them. CDR3 region: CASSPQDRSDNQPQHF. DNA of the CDR3: TGTGCCAGCAGCCCTCAGGACAGATCAGACAATCAGCCCCAGCATTTT.

V and J are TRBV29-1 and TRBJ1-1; D unclear. The germline gives CDR1 SQVTM, CDR2 ANQGSEA. Trimming shortened V by 5 bases and J by 4 bases, and 11 bases separated the two germline ends. The CDR3 consists of 12 residues. The CDR3 here is CSVQTTSTEAFF. CDR3 in DNA: TGCAGCGTTCAGACAACATCCACTGAAGCTTTCTTT.

V gene TRBV7-9 combines with J gene TRBJ1-1; D remains unclear. Germline loops: CDR1 SEHNR, CDR2 FQNEAQ (reference sequence). V was cut by 0 bases and J by 4 bases, with 9 bases left in between. This CDR3 has 14 residues. CDR3 amino acids: CASSLATGFTEAFF. The CDR3 DNA reads TGTGCCAGCAGCTTAGCAACGGGGTTCACTGAAGCTTTCTTT.

This rearrangement joins TRBV2 to TRBJ1-2; 7 bases agree with TRBD1. CDR1 SNHLY and CDR2 FYNNEI come from the germline V gene. This CDR3 has 14 amino acids. Trimming removed 3 bases from V and 4 bases from J; junction bases left unmatched: 5. The CDR3 loop is CASSEYRGGYGYTF. The CDR3 DNA reads as TGTGCCAGCAGTGAGTACAGGGGTGGCTATGGCTACACCTTC. Variable domain in full (rest from reference TRBV2 and TRBJ1-2): EPEVTQTPSHQVTQMGQEVILRCVPISNHLYFYWYRQILGQKVEFLVSFYNNEISEKSEIFDDQFSVERPDGSNFTLKIRSTKLEDSAMYFCASSEYRGGYGYTFGSGTRLTVV.

The chain employs TRBV30 and TRBJ1-1; 10 bases agree with TRBD1. Per germline, CDR1 GTSNPN and CDR2 SVGIG (reference sequence). The CDR3 has 14 residues. The ends lost 5 bases at V and 6 bases at J; junction bases unmatched: 9. CDR3 protein: CAWDRGLVPPEAFF. CDR3 bases: TGTGCCTGGGACAGGGGGCTAGTTCCTCCTGAAGCTTTCTTT.

This clone was observed a handful of times. This rearrangement joins TRBV30 to TRBJ2-3, with a possible D match to TRBD2 (5 bases). CDR3 size: 12 residues. The V end lost 4 bases, the J end lost 6 bases, and 11 bases lay between the germline ends. In germline, CDR1 is GTSNPN, CDR2 SVGIG (reference sequence). Here the CDR3 DNA reads TGTGCCTGGATCCCTATAGCGGATACGCAGTATTTT. Residues: CAWIPIADTQYF.

The gene calls are TRBV6-4 and TRBJ2-1; TRBD1 matches 11 bases. This CDR3 has 16 amino acids. With V trimmed by 1 base and J by 7 bases, 6 bases remained unmatched. The germline gives CDR1 MRHNA, CDR2 SNTAGT. CDR3 nucleotide sequence: TGTGCCAGCAGTGACTTAGGGACAGGGGGTTTAAATGAGCAGTTCTTC. It specifies CASSDLGTGGLNEQFF.

The chain recombines TRBV30 with TRBJ1-5; 8 nucleotides agree with TRBD1. The junction had 9 bases not matched to a gene; V was cut back by 4 bases and J by 4 bases. Germline CDR1 GTSNPN, CDR2 SVGIG (reference sequence). The CDR3 totals 15 residues. CDR3 nucleotide sequence: TGTGCCTGGACACGAGGGACAGGAGAAAATCAGCCCCAGCATTTT. It yields the protein CAWTRGTGENQPQHF.

This CDR3 is CASGRASAGNYGYTF. In nucleotides, the CDR3 is TGTGCCAGCGGCCGCGCTTCGGCAGGGAACTATGGCTACACCTTC. The chain joins TRBV28 to TRBJ1-2, with a tentative D call TRBD1 (5 bases). Germline lookup yields CDR1 MDHEN and CDR2 SYDVKM. The CDR3 is 15 residues long. Trimming shortened V by 8 bases and J by 2 bases, and 18 bases separated the two germline ends.

This rearrangement joins TRBV6-5 to TRBJ1-2; no clear D. The V end was cut by 0 bases, the J end by 13 bases, with 15 bases between. In germline, CDR1 is MNHEY, CDR2 SVGAGI. The CDR3 totals 13 residues. The CDR3 sequence: CASSYSRIRPSTF. The CDR3 DNA follows: TGTGCCAGCAGTTACTCCAGGATCCGCCCGTCCACCTTC.

V and J are TRBV27 and TRBJ1-5; D not resolved. The CDR3 is made up of 15 amino acids. The germline V and J ends were trimmed by 2 bases and 0 bases, with 8 bases remaining between them. The germline V gene has CDR1 MNHEY and CDR2 SMNVEV (reference sequence). For the CDR3, the DNA is TGTGCCAGCAGTTTACGCAGTGATAGCAATCAGCCCCAGCATTTT. Its translation: CASSLRSDSNQPQHF.

The V gene is TRBV5-1, the J gene TRBJ2-1, with 11 bases aligning to TRBD2. This CDR3 has 15 amino acids. After removal of 2 bases from V and 4 bases from J, the junction contained 2 bases not matched to a gene. Germline V gives CDR1 SGHRS, CDR2 YFSETQ. CDR3 protein: CASSLLAGVYNEQFF. The CDR3 bases are TGCGCCAGCAGCTTACTAGCGGGGGTGTACAATGAGCAGTTCTTC.

The rearrangement uses TRBV19 and TRBJ1-2; TRBD1 agrees at 8 bases. J gave up 4 bases and V 8 bases, and 6 bases lay outside the gene matches. Looked up from germline, CDR1 is LNHDA and CDR2 is SQIVND (reference sequence). This CDR3 has 13 amino acids. The CDR3 bases are TGTGCCAGTCATTGGCAGGGGGCCTATGGCTACACCTTC. The encoded protein is CASHWQGAYGYTF.

This chain connects TRBV2 to TRBJ2-1; perhaps TRBD1 as D (5 bases). The CDR3 loop spans 17 amino acids. V lost 5 bases to trimming and J lost 0 bases, with 17 bases between them. Germline-derived CDR1 and CDR2 are SNHLY and FYNNEI. CDR3 region: CASSPWGPHSSYNEQFF. CDR3 coding DNA: TGTGCCAGCAGTCCTTGGGGCCCCCATAGCTCCTACAATGAGCAGTTCTTC. The full variable domain, with the rest looked up from reference TRBV2 and TRBJ2-1, is EPEVTQTPSHQVTQMGQEVILRCVPISNHLYFYWYRQILGQKVEFLVSFYNNEISEKSEIFDDQFSVERPDGSNFTLKIRSTKLEDSAMYFCASSPWGPHSSYNEQFFGPGTRLTVL.

The gene calls are TRBV9 and TRBJ2-2, with TRBD2 matching 8 bases. The germline V gene has CDR1 SGDLS and CDR2 YYNGEE. The junction had 8 bases not matched to a gene; V was cut back by 6 bases and J by 4 bases. CDR3 length: 15 residues. The CDR3 coding sequence is TGTGCCAGCAAGCCGGGACTAGTAAGCACCGGGGAGCTGTTTTTT. It codes for CASKPGLVSTGELFF.

The chain links TRBV29-1 to TRBJ1-3; D ambiguous. V was cut by 4 bases and J by 0 bases, with 7 bases left in between. The V gene's germline CDR1 is SQVTM and CDR2 ANQGSEA. The CDR3 runs 13 residues. The CDR3 DNA reads as TGCAGCGTTGTAACCTACTCTGGAAACACCATATATTTT. Protein: CSVVTYSGNTIYF.